Listed here are 22 T cell receptor beta chains from one sample, sequenced in a study of blood T cell repertoires in COVID-19. TCRdb's copy holds only in-frame clones and misses some; the assay was immunoSEQ multiplex PCR. The data contain 100,000 to 150,000 clones, approximately 88% of them seen just once; the ten biggest clones take up more than 1.4%. Sequenced material: peripheral blood. The receptors originated from a man aged 55 to 70 with acute or convalescent COVID-19.

The gene calls are TRBV10-2 and TRBJ2-2; no clear D gene. Germline CDR1 reads WSHSY; CDR2 reads SAAADI. V was trimmed by 5 bases and J by 1 base, leaving 5 bases between them. This CDR3 region has 13 residues. CDR3 nucleotide sequence: TGCGCCAGCAGTAGCGTGAACACCGGGGAGCTGTTTTTT. It codes for CASSSVNTGELFF.

This chain joins TRBV24-1 and TRBJ1-1; 8 nucleotides align to TRBD1. Unmatched junction bases numbered 4, after V lost 7 bases and J lost 1 base. CDR1 KGHDR and CDR2 SFDVKD come from the germline V gene. CDR3 length: 14 amino acids. CDR3 residues: CATRGTGPNTEAFF. DNA for the CDR3: TGTGCCACCAGGGGGACAGGCCCGAACACTGAAGCTTTCTTT.

In its sample, this clone was seen a few times. V gene TRBV19 combines with J gene TRBJ2-7; D not certain. Germline V gene sequence: CDR1 LNHDA, CDR2 SQIVND (reference sequence). The length of the CDR3 is 14 residues. V lost 1 base to trimming and J lost 5 bases, with 12 bases between them. CDR3 nucleotides: TGTGCCAGTAGTATAGTTTACAGTCTCCACGAGCAGTACTTC. This translates into CASSIVYSLHEQYF.

The chain couples TRBV7-2 to TRBJ2-7; D not resolved. The ends were cut back, 3 bases at V and 4 bases at J, with 13 bases in the middle. This CDR3 is built from 14 residues. CDR1 and CDR2 from the germline V gene are SGHTA and FQGNSA. The DNA of the CDR3 is TGTGCCAGCAGCTTGCCGGCTAGTAGGTACGAGCAGTACTTC. It encodes CASSLPASRYEQYF.

CDR3 in amino acids: CASSRHISGGFEQFF. The DNA for the CDR3 is TGTGCCAGCAGCCGACACATTAGCGGGGGGTTTGAGCAGTTCTTC. The chain combines TRBV7-9 with TRBJ2-1; 10 bases are shared with TRBD2. CDR1 is SEHNR, CDR2 FQNEAQ, per germline (reference sequence). The V and J ends lost 5 bases and 9 bases, in that order; junction bases with no gene match: 10. This CDR3 has 15 amino acids. Full variable domain (outside the CDR3, taken from reference TRBV7-9 and TRBJ2-1): DTGVSQNPRHKITKRGQNVTFRCDPISEHNRLYWYRQTLGQGPEFLTYFQNEAQLEKSRLLSDRFSAERPKGSFSTLEIQRTEQGDSAMYLCASSRHISGGFEQFFGPGTRLTVL.

This rearrangement joins TRBV7-9 to TRBJ1-1; D is unresolved. Trimming pared 5 bases from V and 7 bases from J, leaving 8 bases between. From germline, CDR1 is SEHNR and CDR2 FQNEAQ (reference sequence). The CDR3 contains 11 residues. CDR3 DNA: TGTGCCAGCAGCCCGACTATTGAAGCTTTCTTT. It is translated as CASSPTIEAFF.

This clone was counted a single time. The chain combines TRBV3-1 (or the pseudogene TRBV3-2) with TRBJ1-2; maybe TRBD1 (6 bases). Trimming took off 1 base at V and 5 bases at J, with 8 bases between the two ends. This CDR3 comprises 13 residues. Germline lookup yields CDR1 LGHDT and CDR2 YNNKEL (reference sequence). CDR3 coding DNA: TGTGCCAGCAGCCAAGGGACAGTTTATGGCTACACCTTC. This translates into CASSQGTVYGYTF.

The CDR3 DNA sequence: TGTGCCACCAGTCCCAGGGCGGGGGAAAAACTGTTTTTT. This translates into CATSPRAGEKLFF. This chain links TRBV24-1 with TRBJ1-4, with D possibly being TRBD1 (5 bases). The CDR3 consists of 13 residues. Germline V gene sequence: CDR1 KGHDR, CDR2 SFDVKD. V gave up 6 bases and J gave up 8 bases, with 12 bases separating them.

J is TRBJ2-7 and V is TRBV6-5; D remains unclear. The CDR3 contains 13 residues. Trimming shortened V by 7 bases and J by 7 bases, and 17 bases separated the two germline ends. Germline CDR1 reads MNHEY; CDR2 reads SVGAGI. The CDR3 DNA is TGTGCCAGCACCCCAATCGGAGCTCGGGAGCAGTACTTC. Translated: CASTPIGAREQYF.

This chain connects TRBV6-5 to TRBJ2-2; 7 bases fit TRBD2. Germline CDR1 and CDR2: MNHEY and SVGAGI. V shed 6 bases and J 6 bases; nucleotides not matched to a gene: 10. The CDR3 has 15 amino acids. The CDR3 here is CASRPAGDRSGELFF. In nucleotides, the CDR3 is TGTGCCAGCAGGCCCGCGGGAGATCGGTCCGGGGAGCTGTTTTTT.

The chain joins TRBV7-2 to TRBJ1-1, with TRBD1 identical over 12 bases. Trimming took 3 bases from V and 2 from J; bases not matched to a gene: 10. The germline gives CDR1 SGHTA, CDR2 FQGNSA. The CDR3 runs 18 residues. DNA for the CDR3: TGTGCCAGCAGCTTGATGCCTAAGGGACAGGGGGCCAACACTGAAGCTTTCTTT. Protein sequence: CASSLMPKGQGANTEAFF.

V gene TRBV14 combines with J gene TRBJ2-7; 7 nucleotides agree with TRBD1. CDR1 is SGHDN, CDR2 FVKESK, per germline. This CDR3 is 15 amino acids long. The J segment lost 5 bases and the V segment lost 3 bases, leaving 10 bases of the junction unmatched. The CDR3 coding sequence is TGTGCCAGCAGCCACCACCGGACAGGTACAGACGAGCAGTACTTC. It translates to CASSHHRTGTDEQYF.

The chain couples TRBV6-5 to TRBJ1-1; tentatively, D is TRBD1 (5 bases). The CDR3 contains 12 residues. Trimming removed 10 bases from V and 1 base from J, with 10 bases in between. The V gene's germline CDR1 is MNHEY and CDR2 SVGAGI. The CDR3, as DNA: TGTGCCACTAGGGGCACGAACACTGAAGCTTTCTTT. Protein: CATRGTNTEAFF.

About this clone itself: Other nucleotide sequences from this sample produce the same CDR3. The rearrangement links TRBV7-3 to TRBJ2-3; 8 bases fit TRBD1. This CDR3 contains 15 residues. The germline V gene encodes CDR1 SGHTA and CDR2 FQGTGA. J gave up 4 bases and V 2 bases, and 5 bases lay outside the gene matches. This chain's CDR3 is CASSLDRGLSDTQYF. As DNA, the CDR3 is TGTGCCAGCAGCTTAGACAGGGGTTTATCAGATACGCAGTATTTT. The variable domain in full, with the rest retrieved from reference TRBV7-3 and TRBJ2-3, is GAGVSQTPSNKVTEKGKYVELRCDPISGHTALYWYRQSLGQGPEFLIYFQGTGAADDSGLPNDRFFAVRPEGSVSTLKIQRTERGDSAVYLCASSLDRGLSDTQYFGPGTRLTVL.

This chain uses TRBV19 with TRBJ1-1, with 7 bases that match TRBD1. Germline assignment: CDR1 LNHDA and CDR2 SQIVND (reference sequence). V was pared by 7 bases and J by 0 bases, with 2 bases of the junction left unmatched. CDR3 length equals 13 residues. CDR3 protein: CASNDRVNTEAFF. The CDR3 bases are TGTGCCAGTAATGACAGGGTGAACACTGAAGCTTTCTTT.

The chain is built from TRBV5-1 and TRBJ2-5, with unresolved D. This CDR3 region has 12 residues. Deletions cut 0 bases from V and 3 bases from J, with 3 bases between. Germline V gene lookup returns CDR1 SGHRS and CDR2 YFSETQ. CDR3 DNA sequence: TGCGCCAGCAGCTTGGCCAAAGAGACCCAGTACTTC. This sequence encodes CASSLAKETQYF. Combining the CDR3 with reference TRBV5-1 and TRBJ2-5 gives the whole variable domain KAGVTQTPRYLIKTRGQQVTLSCSPISGHRSVSWYQQTPGQGLQFLFEYFSETQRNKGNFPGRFSGRQFSNSRSEMNVSTLELGDSALYLCASSLAKETQYFGPGTRLLVL.

This clone came up many times. This rearrangement joins TRBV5-4 to TRBJ1-2; D possibly corresponds to TRBD1 (6 bases). CDR3 size: 15 residues. The germline V gene has CDR1 SGHNT and CDR2 YYREEE (reference sequence). Trimming took off 4 bases at V and 8 bases at J, with 21 bases between the two ends. CDR3 coding DNA: TGTGCCAGCAGCGTAGACGGACAGTCCTTAGAGGGCTACACCTTC. Amino acid sequence: CASSVDGQSLEGYTF.

The rearrangement links TRBV29-1 to TRBJ1-1, with D maybe TRBD1 (5 bases). Trimming removed 4 bases at V and 11 bases at J, with 14 bases between. Per germline, CDR1 SQVTM and CDR2 ANQGSEA. The CDR3 covers 11 residues. The CDR3 loop reads CSVGGGRRAFF. The CDR3 DNA is TGCAGCGTTGGGGGGGGTCGGCGGGCTTTCTTT.

The count of this clone is one. Its ends do not fully match the called genes, so a read error is possible. The chain employs TRBV5-4 and TRBJ1-1; a weak D match, TRBD1 (5 bases). There are 14 residues in the CDR3. CDR1 is SGHNT and CDR2 is YYREEE in the germline V gene (reference sequence). In DNA form, the CDR3 reads TGTGCCCGCAGTCGGGGGGGGGTGAACACTGAAGCTTTCTTT. It yields the protein CARSRGGVNTEAFF.

J is TRBJ1-3 and V is TRBV6-1; D call uncertain. Per germline, CDR1 MNHNS and CDR2 SASEGT. V was cut by 0 bases and J by 0 bases, with 6 bases left in between. This CDR3 has 15 residues. The DNA for the CDR3 is TGTGCCAGCAGTGAAGCCACAGTCTCTGGAAACACCATATATTTT. This encodes CASSEATVSGNTIYF.

The rearrangement links TRBV5-1 to TRBJ2-1; 8 bases are shared with TRBD1. The CDR3 runs 17 residues. From germline, CDR1 is SGHRS and CDR2 YFSETQ. The V and J ends lost 4 bases and 6 bases, in that order; junction bases with no gene match: 15. CDR3 in amino acids: CASSRSLAAGGINEQFF. CDR3 in DNA: TGCGCCAGCAGCCGATCCCTGGCGGCAGGGGGCATCAATGAGCAGTTCTTC. Together with reference TRBV5-1 and TRBJ2-1, the CDR3 gives the full variable domain: KAGVTQTPRYLIKTRGQQVTLSCSPISGHRSVSWYQQTPGQGLQFLFEYFSETQRNKGNFPGRFSGRQFSNSRSEMNVSTLELGDSALYLCASSRSLAAGGINEQFFGPGTRLTVL.

This clone appeared a few times. The chain has TRBV7-3 and TRBJ1-1, with D unclear. V was shortened by 4 bases and J by 5 bases, with 11 bases between the two germline ends. This CDR3 comprises 13 residues. In germline, CDR1 is SGHTA, CDR2 FQGTGA. DNA of the CDR3: TGTGCCAGCAGCTCGAGAGCGGGAACTGAAGCTTTCTTT. Residues: CASSSRAGTEAFF.